Following are 2 T cell receptor beta chains from one sample sequenced in a study of blood T cell repertoires in COVID-19. The method was immunoSEQ multiplex PCR; TCRdb's version includes in-frame clones alone and lacks a portion of them. The repertoire has approximately 70,000 clones, nearly 80% of them found once; the top ten carry about 6%. Sequenced material: peripheral blood. These receptors were taken from a woman aged 55-75 years with acute or convalescent COVID-19.

In this sample, this clone turned up a few times. The chain links TRBV7-9 to TRBJ2-1; D is possibly TRBD1 (6 bases). The CDR3 totals 15 residues. V lost 0 bases to trimming and J lost 4 bases, with 10 bases between them. Germline CDR1 reads SEHNR; CDR2 reads FQNEAQ (reference sequence). The CDR3 nucleotides read TGTGCCAGCAGCTTAGCGGGGGCCAGATACAATGAGCAGTTCTTC. It codes for CASSLAGARYNEQFF.

This clone was observed at least ten times. The J gene is TRBJ2-5, the V gene TRBV12-3 or TRBV12-4; D is possibly TRBD1 (5 bases). CDR3 length equals 13 residues. V dropped 6 bases and J dropped 4 bases, with 12 bases sitting between them. CDR3 sequence reads: CASSLRVGETQYF. The CDR3 region has the DNA TGTGCCAGCAGCCTCAGGGTTGGAGAGACCCAGTACTTC.